This T cell receptor beta chain was captured in a study of blood T cell repertoires in COVID-19 (TCRdb year 2020). Study-wide context: Collaborator samples came from the United States, Italy and Spain and covered acute and convalescent phases of COVID-19. The samples were drawn from two sources: the first 160 participants of the ongoing ImmuneRACE study, and approximately 1,300 subjects contributed by 6 global collaborators. Where available, HLA class I and class II types were obtained from metadata supplied by the sample provider rather than from assay-based typing. The repertoires were made available in a free public database intended to serve as a resource for research on the immune response to SARS-CoV-2. Subjects who had been exposed to COVID-19, were actively infected with it, or had recovered from it provided the deeply sampled blood TCRbeta repertoires that made up the dataset. A de-identified subject ID, COVID-19 status, age in years and sex were almost always included in the sample metadata. The material from the prospective study consisted of cDNA or gDNA derived from T cells, B-cell-depleted T cells, or PBMCs.

The immunoSEQ Assay, a bias-controlled multiplex PCR, was used to amplify TCRbeta CDR3 regions from genomic DNA. As for how the authors treated the data: Within the assay, amplification of reference gene primers was used to estimate how many nucleated cells each sample contained. Sequence reads were collapsed and filtered to measure the absolute abundance of every unique TCRbeta CDR3 rearrangement. For each sample, productive Simpson clonality was calculated by taking the square root of Simpson's diversity index across productive rearrangements. As stored in TCRdb, this immuneACCESS dataset retains in-frame rearrangements with V and J assigned. A fraction of the clones does not appear; measured against another copy, unresolved V genes explain less than half of the discrepancy, and the remainder lacks a known reason. For V, J and clone size, that table is used; D and trimming come from the DNA. The sample contains hundreds of thousands of clones, around 80% of them found a single time. The top ten hold about 1.3% of the sample.

The CDR3, from cysteine to phenylalanine, totals 15 residues. The read is trimmed to its CDR3 DNA, 45 bases read in frame from base 1. The germline V gene provides CDR1 MNHEY and CDR2 SVGAGI. V ends up 6 bases short and J 4 bases short, with an unmatched junction base count of 8. On the study overall, not on this receptor specifically: The quantity of clinical and demographic metadata differed by source and by participant and was supplied without curation.

In Seattle, one collaborating source enrolled patients while the infection was active and tracked those patients longitudinally over the course of disease. Each collaborating institution followed its own protocols to collect whole blood in K2EDTA tubes. Collaborator samples were shipped for TCRbeta analysis as frozen whole blood, isolated PBMCs, or DNA extracted from either sample type. Note on this clone: This clone's antigen is unknown. No qualities accompany the bases; no much larger clone lies one base away.

The V and J segments used are TRBV6-5 and TRBJ1-4; TRBD1 matches 7 bases in the middle. The sequencing sample was made of peripheral blood. The source is a woman aged 25-40 years with COVID-19, enrolled during active disease. The DNA reads TGTGCCAGCAGCGAGGGACAGCCATATAATGAAAAACTGTTTTTT. It codes for CASSEGQPYNEKLFF.